This TCR beta chain was observed in a study of shared clonotypes between healthy human individuals. Whole-study context: Each donor contributed plates that comprised three CD4 naive, three CD4 memory, two CD8 naive and one CD8 memory.

Using immunoSEQ multiplex PCR, the repertoire was profiled, and TCRdb retains in-frame clones only, with some absent. This sample carries under 850,000 clones, around 92% of them seen once, and the ten largest clones take around 24%. CD45RO-negative, CCR7-selected cells formed the naive CD8 fraction, which excluded terminally differentiated effector memory CD45RA+ cells. Sequencing was carried out using naive CD8+ T cells sorted from blood. This TCR was sampled from a man aged 25-40 years in good health.

The CDR3 coding sequence is TGTGCCAGCAGTCCACTCACAGGGGGCCCCTACGAGCAGTACTTC. This translates into CASSPLTGGPYEQYF. The rearrangement links TRBV27 to TRBJ2-7, with 9 bases fitting TRBD1. Losses at the gene ends were 5 bases for V and 2 bases for J; bases not matched to a gene: 7. This CDR3 region has 15 residues. Germline lookup yields CDR1 MNHEY and CDR2 SMNVEV (reference sequence).